This T cell receptor (beta chain) was sequenced during a study of lymphopenia after photon versus proton radiotherapy. General study findings and limits: After the lymphocyte nadir, photon-treated repertoires showed oligoclonal expansion, especially of CD8+ Temra cells. Relative stability marked proton patients; photon patients lost diversity and naive cells. Post-nadir TCR diversity decline inversely tracked overall survival among those who died.

TCRdb's copy holds only in-frame clones and misses some; the assay was immunoSEQ multiplex PCR. Of over 50,000 clones listed, 70% to 90% are singletons. A note on this clone: Its specificity is unknown.

Trimming removed 5 bases at V and 0 bases at J, with 2 bases between. Germline V gene lookup returns CDR1 SGHAT and CDR2 FQNNGV. The CDR3 sequence is 11 residues long. V gene TRBV11-2 combines with J gene TRBJ2-7, with D unclear. The specimen comprised peripheral blood, sampled from a patient treated with photon-based radiotherapy. The sequence was collected from a man aged 40-50 years with gastric cancer. In nucleotides, the CDR3 is TGTGCCAGCAGCGTCTCCTACGAGCAGTACTTC. Encoded protein: CASSVSYEQYF.